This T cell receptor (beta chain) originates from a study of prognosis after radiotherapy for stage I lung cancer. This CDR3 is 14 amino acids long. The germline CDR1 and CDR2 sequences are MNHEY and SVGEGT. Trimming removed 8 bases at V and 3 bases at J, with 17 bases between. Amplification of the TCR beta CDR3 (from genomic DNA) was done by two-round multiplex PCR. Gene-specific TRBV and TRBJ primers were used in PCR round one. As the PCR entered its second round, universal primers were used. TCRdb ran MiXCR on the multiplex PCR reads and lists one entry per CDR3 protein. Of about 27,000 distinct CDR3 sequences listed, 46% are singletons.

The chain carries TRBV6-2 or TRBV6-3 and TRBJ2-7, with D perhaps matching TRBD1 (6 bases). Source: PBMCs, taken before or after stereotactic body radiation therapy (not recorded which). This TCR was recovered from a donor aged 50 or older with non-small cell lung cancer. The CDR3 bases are TGTGCCAGCGGCCGCGAGGGACATGGCTACGAGCAGTACTTC. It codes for CASGREGHGYEQYF.